Listed below are T cell receptor beta chains from one sample, sequenced in a study of blood T cell repertoires in COVID-19. Clones were read by immunoSEQ multiplex PCR, and TCRdb kept only the in-frame ones, dropping some. Here the sample spans 60,000 to 75,000 clones, 87% being singletons. Sequencing was carried out using peripheral blood. The receptor set was obtained from a man aged 50 to 60 with active COVID-19. The CDR3 runs from the conserved cysteine through the conserved F or W. D genes are given only for firm matches. Expanded clones are given a class, and other clones once, few, many or no size at all.

D,size,V,J,CDR3,DNA
-,-,TRBV24-1,TRBJ2-7,CATSDLNTGTTGEQYF,TGTGCCACCAGTGATCTAAATACAGGTACCACCGGGGAGCAGTACTTC
-,-,TRBV30,TRBJ1-6,CAWSVWLLSPLHF,TGTGCCTGGAGTGTATGGCTTCTTTCACCCCTCCACTTT
TRBD1,-,TRBV9,TRBJ1-6,CASSSGQGAPYNSPLHF,TGTGCCAGCAGCTCTGGACAGGGGGCTCCCTATAATTCACCCCTCCACTTT
-,-,TRBV6-1,TRBJ1-2,CASSVGADGFGANYGYTF,TGTGCCAGCAGTGTGGGGGCTGACGGGTTTGGGGCTAACTATGGCTACACCTTC
-,few,TRBV10-1,TRBJ1-6,CATLRQVGKSSYNSPLHF,TGCGCCACCCTCAGACAAGTTGGTAAAAGCTCCTATAATTCACCCCTCCACTTT
TRBD2,few,TRBV19,TRBJ2-1,CASSSSGGGDEQFF,TGTGCCAGTAGTAGTAGCGGGGGAGGGGATGAGCAGTTCTTC
TRBD2,-,TRBV7-9,TRBJ2-1,CASSLPARLAGNSNEQFF,TGTGCCAGCAGCTTACCGGCAAGGCTAGCGGGAAACAGCAATGAGCAGTTCTTC
-,-,TRBV21-1,TRBJ2-1,CASSKGDRVYNEQFF,TGTGCCAGCAGCAAAGGGGACAGGGTCTACAATGAGCAGTTCTTC
-,-,TRBV4-1,TRBJ1-2,CASSAQGLQHTF,TGCGCCAGCAGCGCACAAGGACTCCAGCACACCTTC
-,-,TRBV9,TRBJ2-7,CASSADWEVYEQYF,TGTGCCAGCAGCGCGGACTGGGAGGTTTACGAGCAGTACTTC
-,-,TRBV2,TRBJ2-5,CASSERGGAQYF,TGTGCCAGCAGTGAAAGAGGTGGTGCCCAGTACTTC